This TCR beta chain was retrieved from a study of blood T cell repertoires in COVID-19. The wider study: Both acute and convalescent COVID-19 samples were obtained from the United States, Italy and Spain. PBMCs, B-cell-depleted T cells, or T cells were the source of the cDNA or gDNA that made up the material.

Seattle patients were enrolled while actively infected and followed longitudinally. Per the study methods: Researchers report that nucleated cell counts were estimated from reference gene primer amplification. TCRdb's table, derived via immunoSEQ multiplex PCR, lists solely in-frame clones and lacks some. D and trimming were read from the DNA, whereas the V and J calls and clone size are those reported in that table. The sample records approximately 61,000 clones, around 83% being singletons. CDR1 is SNHLY, CDR2 FYNNEI, per germline. Losses at the gene ends were 6 bases for V and 5 bases for J; bases not matched to a gene: 7. The length of the CDR3 is 15 residues.

This clonotype originated in a man aged 45 to 65 with COVID-19, enrolled during active disease. The chain is built from TRBV2 and TRBJ2-1; TRBD2 aligns across 10 bases. The specimen sequenced was peripheral blood. The CDR3 region has the DNA TGTGCCAGCAGCGCACTAGCGGGACGGAACAATGAGCAGTTCTTC. It is translated as CASSALAGRNNEQFF. Combining the CDR3 with reference TRBV2 and TRBJ2-1 gives the whole variable domain EPEVTQTPSHQVTQMGQEVILRCVPISNHLYFYWYRQILGQKVEFLVSFYNNEISEKSEIFDDQFSVERPDGSNFTLKIRSTKLEDSAMYFCASSALAGRNNEQFFGPGTRLTVL.